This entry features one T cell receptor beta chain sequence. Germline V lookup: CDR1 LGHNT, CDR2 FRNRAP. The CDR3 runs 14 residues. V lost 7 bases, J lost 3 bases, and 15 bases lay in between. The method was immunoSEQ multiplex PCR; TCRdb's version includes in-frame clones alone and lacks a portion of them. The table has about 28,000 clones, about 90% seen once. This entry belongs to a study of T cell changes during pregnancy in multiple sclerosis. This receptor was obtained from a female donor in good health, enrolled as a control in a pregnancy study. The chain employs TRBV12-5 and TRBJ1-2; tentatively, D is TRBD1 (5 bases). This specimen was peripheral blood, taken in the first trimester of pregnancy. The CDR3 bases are TGTGCTAGTGCCCCCGGAAGGGGCGACTATGGCTACACCTTC. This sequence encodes CASAPGRGDYGYTF.